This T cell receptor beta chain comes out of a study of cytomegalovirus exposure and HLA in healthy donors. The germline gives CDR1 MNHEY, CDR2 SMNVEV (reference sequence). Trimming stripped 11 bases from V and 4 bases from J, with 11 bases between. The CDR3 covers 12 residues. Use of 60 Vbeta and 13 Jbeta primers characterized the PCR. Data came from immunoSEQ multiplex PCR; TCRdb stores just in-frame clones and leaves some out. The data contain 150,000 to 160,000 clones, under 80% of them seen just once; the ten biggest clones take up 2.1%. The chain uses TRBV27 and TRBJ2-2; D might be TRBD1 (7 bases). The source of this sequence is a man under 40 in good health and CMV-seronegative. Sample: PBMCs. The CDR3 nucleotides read TGTGCCGCAGGGGGAGGCACCGGGGAGCTGTTTTTT. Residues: CAAGGGTGELFF.